A selection of T cell receptor beta chains follows, all from one sample in a study of blood T cells in healthy people across ages. Using its own MiXCR run on the 5' RACE reads, TCRdb lists one record per CDR3 protein. This table has roughly 800,000 distinct CDR3 sequences, about 48% appearing once. Sample: blood. Receptor source: an elderly man in good health. Both conserved end residues are part of each CDR3. The order of the fields is D gene, J gene, V gene, clone size, CDR3 protein, CDR3 DNA. The D gene is left open where the match is weak. The size entry is marked missing in some rows and otherwise reads once, few, many or a size class.

D: .
J: TRBJ2-4
V: TRBV7-2
size: .
CDR3: CASTPSAKNIQYF
DNA: TGTGCCAGCACCCCTAGCGCCAAAAACATTCAGTACTTC

D: TRBD2
J: TRBJ2-5
V: TRBV24-1
size: few
CDR3: CATRASGSEETQYF
DNA: TGTGCCACCAGAGCTAGCGGGAGCGAAGAGACCCAGTACTTC

D: TRBD2
J: TRBJ2-2
V: TRBV12-3/TRBV12-4
size: few
CDR3: CASRTSGPKAGELFF
DNA: TGTGCCAGCAGGACTAGCGGTCCAAAAGCCGGGGAGCTGTTTTTT

D: .
J: TRBJ2-2
V: TRBV29-1
size: .
CDR3: CSVEDKAAPTGELFF
DNA: TGCAGCGTTGAAGACAAGGCAGCACCCACCGGGGAGCTGTTTTTT

D: TRBD2
J: TRBJ2-7
V: TRBV28
size: .
CDR3: CASSLGLAGDLEQYF
DNA: TGTGCCAGCAGTTTAGGCCTAGCGGGAGATCTCGAGCAGTACTTC

D: TRBD2
J: TRBJ2-1
V: TRBV24-1
size: .
CDR3: CATSDLRGGNDEQFF
DNA: TGTGCCACCAGTGATTTGCGGGGAGGGAACGATGAGCAGTTCTTC

D: TRBD2
J: TRBJ2-1
V: TRBV12-3/TRBV12-4
size: .
CDR3: CASSLRGLAGGNEQFF
DNA: TGTGCCAGCAGTTTAAGGGGACTAGCGGGAGGCAATGAGCAGTTCTTC

D: .
J: TRBJ2-7
V: TRBV2
size: few
CDR3: CASSDWGGIYEQYF
DNA: TGTGCCAGCAGTGATTGGGGGGGCATCTACGAGCAGTACTTC

D: .
J: TRBJ2-7
V: TRBV9
size: .
CDR3: CASSPGDLSSYEQYF
DNA: TGTGCCAGCAGCCCAGGGGACCTGAGCTCCTACGAGCAGTACTTC

D: .
J: TRBJ1-4
V: TRBV10-3
size: few
CDR3: CAISESFNEKLFF
DNA: TGTGCCATCAGTGAGTCTTTCAATGAAAAACTGTTTTTT

D: .
J: TRBJ2-2
V: TRBV2
size: .
CDR3: CASRENTGELFF
DNA: TGTGCCAGCAGGGAGAACACCGGGGAGCTGTTTTTT

D: TRBD1
J: TRBJ2-6
V: TRBV2
size: .
CDR3: CASSYSTGNKDVLTF
DNA: TGTGCCAGCTCTTACTCGACAGGGAATAAGGACGTCCTGACTTTC

D: TRBD2
J: TRBJ2-2
V: TRBV9
size: .
CDR3: CASSFGRAKNTGELFF
DNA: TGTGCCAGCAGCTTCGGGAGGGCAAAAAACACCGGGGAGCTGTTTTTT

D: .
J: TRBJ2-3
V: TRBV11-2
size: .
CDR3: CASSLDSRVRYAYF
DNA: TGTGCCAGCAGCTTAGATTCGAGGGTCAGATACGCGTATTTT

D: .
J: TRBJ2-1
V: TRBV7-2
size: .
CDR3: CASSGRGRNEQFF
DNA: TGTGCCAGCAGCGGCAGGGGAAGGAATGAGCAGTTCTTC

D: TRBD2
J: TRBJ2-1
V: TRBV4-2
size: .
CDR3: CASSQLGELAGGRQFF
DNA: TGTGCCAGCAGCCAACTAGGGGAACTAGCGGGAGGAAGGCAGTTCTTC

D: TRBD2
J: TRBJ2-3
V: TRBV12-3/TRBV12-4
size: .
CDR3: CASSSQPGLYQDTQYF
DNA: TGTGCCAGCAGTTCCCAACCGGGACTATATCAAGATACGCAGTATTTT

D: TRBD2
J: TRBJ2-3
V: TRBV11-2
size: few
CDR3: CASSIHSGSSADTQYF
DNA: TGTGCCAGCAGCATCCATAGCGGGAGTTCGGCAGATACGCAGTATTTT

D: TRBD2
J: TRBJ2-7
V: TRBV7-2
size: many
CDR3: CASSPITWTSETREQYF
DNA: TGTGCCAGCAGCCCTATTACTTGGACTAGCGAAACAAGGGAGCAGTACTTC

D: .
J: TRBJ2-5
V: TRBV20-1
size: .
CDR3: CSAFNRVQGGETQYF
DNA: TGCAGTGCCTTTAACCGGGTACAGGGCGGGGAGACCCAGTACTTC

D: TRBD1
J: TRBJ1-1
V: TRBV28
size: .
CDR3: CASSATGGDTEAFF
DNA: TGTGCCAGCAGTGCTACAGGGGGGGACACTGAAGCTTTCTTT

D: TRBD2
J: TRBJ2-3
V: TRBV7-2
size: .
CDR3: CASSLGGTSGPRYAYF
DNA: TGTGCCAGCAGCTTAGGAGGGACTAGCGGGCCCAGATACGCGTATTTT

D: TRBD1
J: TRBJ1-2
V: TRBV9
size: few
CDR3: CASSVGDRINYGYTF
DNA: TGTGCCAGCAGCGTAGGGGACAGGATAAACTATGGCTACACCTTC

D: TRBD1
J: TRBJ2-7
V: TRBV24-1
size: .
CDR3: CATSDPGQYEQYF
DNA: TGTGCCACCAGTGACCCGGGACAGTACGAGCAGTACTTC

D: .
J: TRBJ2-7
V: TRBV29-1
size: few
CDR3: CSVRVLSSEQYF
DNA: TGCAGCGTGAGGGTACTGTCTAGCGAGCAGTACTTC

D: .
J: TRBJ2-4
V: TRBV20-1
size: .
CDR3: CSARDHAGAKNIQYF
DNA: TGCAGTGCTAGAGATCACGCCGGTGCCAAAAACATTCAGTACTTC

D: .
J: TRBJ2-7
V: TRBV30
size: .
CDR3: CAWNAGTYEQYF
DNA: TGTGCCTGGAATGCCGGCACCTACGAGCAGTACTTC

D: TRBD1
J: TRBJ2-2
V: TRBV12-3/TRBV12-4
size: .
CDR3: CASSRDRGSAGELFF
DNA: TGTGCCAGCAGCCGGGACAGGGGTTCCGCCGGGGAGCTGTTTTTT

D: TRBD1
J: TRBJ1-5
V: TRBV5-1
size: few
CDR3: CASSPGGGTGHSNQPQHF
DNA: TGCGCCAGCAGCCCCGGAGGCGGGACAGGGCACTCTAATCAGCCCCAGCATTTT

D: .
J: TRBJ1-6
V: TRBV19
size: .
CDR3: CASSTTWAAYNSPLHF
DNA: TGTGCCAGTAGCACCACCTGGGCAGCCTATAATTCACCCCTCCACTTT

D: .
J: TRBJ2-6
V: TRBV28
size: .
CDR3: CASSGSAGTNVLTF
DNA: TGTGCCAGCTCGGGTAGCGCTGGGACCAACGTCCTGACTTTC

D: .
J: TRBJ2-5
V: TRBV27
size: .
CDR3: CASSSSSFQETQYF
DNA: TGTGCCAGCAGTTCCTCTAGCTTCCAAGAGACCCAGTACTTC

D: .
J: TRBJ2-7
V: TRBV7-6
size: .
CDR3: CASSLRGIEGRYEQYF
DNA: TGTGCCAGCAGCTTGAGGGGGATTGAGGGACGGTACGAGCAGTACTTC

D: TRBD1
J: TRBJ2-7
V: TRBV18
size: .
CDR3: CASSPEQGNEQYF
DNA: TGTGCCAGCTCACCCGAACAGGGGAACGAGCAGTACTTC

D: TRBD2
J: TRBJ2-1
V: TRBV9
size: .
CDR3: CASSVELAVREQFF
DNA: TGTGCCAGCAGCGTAGAGCTAGCGGTAAGGGAGCAGTTCTTC

D: .
J: TRBJ2-1
V: TRBV29-1
size: .
CDR3: CSATGLFVNEQFF
DNA: TGCAGCGCCACAGGGTTATTCGTCAATGAGCAGTTCTTC

D: TRBD1
J: TRBJ1-2
V: TRBV3-1
size: few
CDR3: CASSHPTGIGGYTF
DNA: TGTGCCAGCAGCCATCCGACAGGGATTGGAGGCTACACCTTC

D: .
J: TRBJ1-1
V: TRBV11-2
size: .
CDR3: CASSLVRRGPEAFF
DNA: TGTGCCAGCAGCTTAGTCCGCAGGGGTCCTGAAGCTTTCTTT

D: TRBD1
J: TRBJ2-7
V: TRBV6-5
size: .
CDR3: CASRYGQGASNEQYF
DNA: TGTGCCAGCAGATACGGACAGGGGGCAAGTAACGAGCAGTACTTC

D: .
J: TRBJ2-7
V: TRBV27
size: .
CDR3: CASSLLEVESGEQNF
DNA: TGTGCCAGCAGTTTATTGGAGGTGGAGTCCGGCGAGCAGAACTTC

D: TRBD1
J: TRBJ2-3
V: TRBV20-1
size: .
CDR3: CSAGQPQGNTQYF
DNA: TGCAGTGCCGGACAGCCACAGGGGAATACGCAGTATTTT

D: TRBD2
J: TRBJ2-1
V: TRBV20-1
size: .
CDR3: CSAREEGRLAGSYNEQFF
DNA: TGCAGTGCTAGAGAGGAAGGGAGACTAGCGGGGTCCTACAATGAGCAGTTCTTC

D: .
J: TRBJ2-1
V: TRBV20-1
size: .
CDR3: CSASPAVSYNEQFF
DNA: TGCAGTGCTAGTCCCGCCGTCTCCTACAATGAGCAGTTCTTC

D: .
J: TRBJ2-5
V: TRBV3-1
size: .
CDR3: CASRNVETQYF
DNA: TGTGCCAGCAGGAACGTGGAGACCCAGTACTTC

D: .
J: TRBJ2-4
V: TRBV6-1
size: .
CDR3: CASSEAAKNIQYF
DNA: TGTGCCAGCAGTGAAGCGGCCAAAAACATTCAGTACTTC

D: .
J: TRBJ1-1
V: TRBV20-1
size: once
CDR3: CSARDGDSGTEAFF
DNA: TGCAGTGCTAGAGACGGAGACAGTGGCACTGAAGCTTTCTTT

D: TRBD1
J: TRBJ2-5
V: TRBV7-9
size: .
CDR3: CASIRTGPGAQETQYF
DNA: TGTGCCAGCATCAGGACAGGGCCCGGGGCCCAAGAGACCCAGTACTTC

D: .
J: TRBJ2-5
V: TRBV20-1
size: .
CDR3: CSARDPGPKETQYF
DNA: TGCAGTGCTAGAGATCCGGGACCCAAAGAGACCCAGTACTTC

D: .
J: TRBJ1-5
V: TRBV29-1
size: .
CDR3: CSVSRGLNQPQHF
DNA: TGCAGCGTTAGTCGGGGCCTCAATCAGCCCCAGCATTTT

D: .
J: TRBJ2-7
V: TRBV21-1
size: .
CDR3: CASLPGQGAYEQYF
DNA: TGTGCCAGTTTACCGGGACAGGGCGCCTACGAGCAGTACTTC

D: TRBD2
J: TRBJ2-3
V: TRBV5-1
size: few
CDR3: CASSLESSGVADTQYF
DNA: TGCGCCAGCAGCTTGGAGTCTAGCGGAGTGGCTGATACGCAGTATTTT

D: .
J: TRBJ1-4
V: TRBV5-1
size: .
CDR3: CASSSHVGNEKLFF
DNA: TGCGCCAGCAGCAGTCACGTGGGTAATGAAAAACTGTTTTTT

D: .
J: TRBJ2-3
V: TRBV7-6
size: .
CDR3: CASSLGDAPYTQYF
DNA: TGTGCCAGCAGCTTAGGGGACGCTCCCTATACGCAGTATTTT

D: .
J: TRBJ2-6
V: TRBV10-3
size: .
CDR3: CAISESRAISGANVLTF
DNA: TGTGCCATCAGTGAGTCGAGGGCGATCTCTGGGGCCAACGTCCTGACTTTC

D: .
J: TRBJ2-7
V: TRBV7-8
size: .
CDR3: CASSLTLVTTRDEQYF
DNA: TGTGCCAGCAGCTTGACCCTGGTAACCACTCGGGACGAGCAGTACTTC

D: TRBD2
J: TRBJ2-1
V: TRBV20-1
size: .
CDR3: CSAPTSGSQNEQFF
DNA: TGCAGTGCACCTACTAGCGGGAGTCAAAATGAGCAGTTCTTC

D: .
J: TRBJ1-1
V: TRBV4-1
size: .
CDR3: CASSLGRSEAFF
DNA: TGCGCCAGCAGCCTAGGGAGATCCGAAGCTTTCTTT

D: TRBD1
J: TRBJ2-7
V: TRBV20-1
size: .
CDR3: CSATDRVNPYEQYF
DNA: TGCAGTGCAACAGACAGGGTGAACCCCTACGAGCAGTACTTC

D: .
J: TRBJ2-6
V: TRBV5-1
size: .
CDR3: CASSLQGTLNSGANVLTF
DNA: TGCGCCAGCAGCTTACAGGGAACCCTTAATTCTGGGGCCAACGTCCTGACTTTC

D: .
J: TRBJ1-5
V: TRBV7-2
size: .
CDR3: CASSLADNQPQHF
DNA: TGTGCCAGCAGCTTAGCTGATAATCAGCCCCAGCATTTT